These T cell receptor beta chains were read from a single sample in a study of blood T cell repertoires in COVID-19. This table comes from immunoSEQ multiplex PCR, and its TCRdb copy is limited to in-frame clones, with some not included. The table lists roughly 200,000 clones, roughly 85% of them singletons. The sample taken for sequencing was PBMCs or T cells enriched from blood (not recorded which). The receptor set was obtained from a middle-aged man who had recovered from COVID-19. Each CDR3 is given with its conserved first and last residue. The order of the fields is J gene, D gene, V gene, clone size, CDR3 protein, CDR3 DNA. D genes are given only for firm matches. Clone size appears in some rows only: once, few, many, or a class for an expanded clone.

J: TRBJ2-4; D: TRBD1; V: TRBV5-1; size: NA; CDR3: CASRLETGDLKNIQYF; DNA: TGCGCCAGCAGGCTGGAGACAGGGGATTTGAAAAACATTCAGTACTTC
J: TRBJ2-7; D: TRBD2; V: TRBV19; size: NA; CDR3: CASSIGASGVREQYF; DNA: TGTGCCAGTAGTATAGGGGCTAGCGGAGTCCGGGAGCAGTACTTC
J: TRBJ1-2; D: NA; V: TRBV15; size: NA; CDR3: CATSRWGTGGNYGYTF; DNA: TGTGCCACCAGCAGATGGGGTACTGGGGGGAACTATGGCTACACCTTC
J: TRBJ2-3; D: NA; V: TRBV6-5; size: NA; CDR3: CASSYAQGFTDTQYF; DNA: TGTGCCAGCAGTTACGCTCAGGGTTTCACAGATACGCAGTATTTT
J: TRBJ1-3; D: NA; V: TRBV3-1/TRBV3-2; size: NA; CDR3: CASSQNYNTIYF; DNA: TGTGCCAGCAGCCAAAATTATAACACCATATATTTT
J: TRBJ1-2; D: TRBD1; V: TRBV30; size: NA; CDR3: CAWSLRTGTANYGYTF; DNA: TGTGCCTGGAGTCTTAGGACAGGAACAGCAAACTATGGCTACACCTTC
J: TRBJ1-1; D: NA; V: TRBV3-1/TRBV3-2; size: NA; CDR3: CACRQANTEAFF; DNA: TGTGCTTGTCGGCAGGCGAACACTGAAGCTTTCTTT
J: TRBJ2-7; D: NA; V: TRBV21-1; size: NA; CDR3: CASSPETTGRLEQYF; DNA: TGTGCCAGCAGCCCCGAAACCACCGGCAGGCTCGAGCAGTACTTC
J: TRBJ2-3; D: TRBD1; V: TRBV15; size: NA; CDR3: CATSSDGTVGTDTQYF; DNA: TGTGCCACCAGCAGCGACGGGACAGTAGGCACAGATACGCAGTATTTT
J: TRBJ2-4; D: TRBD2; V: TRBV27; size: NA; CDR3: CASSLWLRELAKNIQYF; DNA: TGTGCCAGCAGTTTATGGTTGCGGGAGCTAGCCAAAAACATTCAGTACTTC
J: TRBJ1-3; D: TRBD1; V: TRBV2; size: NA; CDR3: CASSERQGVAGNTIYF; DNA: TGTGCCAGCAGTGAAAGGCAGGGGGTAGCTGGAAACACCATATATTTT
J: TRBJ2-3; D: NA; V: TRBV10-1; size: NA; CDR3: CASSESRAGGTDTQYF; DNA: TGCGCCAGCAGTGAGTCAAGGGCCGGGGGCACAGATACGCAGTATTTT
J: TRBJ2-1; D: TRBD2; V: TRBV6-4; size: NA; CDR3: CASRRTSGTSNEQFF; DNA: TGTGCCAGCAGAAGGACTAGCGGGACGAGCAATGAGCAGTTCTTC
J: TRBJ2-5; D: TRBD2; V: TRBV9; size: NA; CDR3: CASSVGLAGAETQYF; DNA: TGTGCCAGCAGCGTAGGACTAGCGGGAGCAGAGACCCAGTACTTC
J: TRBJ2-2; D: NA; V: TRBV4-1; size: NA; CDR3: CASSLRLRYGASAATGELFF; DNA: TGCGCCAGCAGCCTTAGATTACGATATGGGGCTAGCGCGGCCACCGGGGAGCTGTTTTTT
J: TRBJ1-1; D: NA; V: TRBV7-9; size: once; CDR3: CASSLYGVNTEAFF; DNA: TGTGCCAGCAGCTTATATGGAGTTAACACTGAAGCTTTCTTT
J: TRBJ2-7; D: TRBD1; V: TRBV12-3/TRBV12-4; size: NA; CDR3: CASSSGGGYEQYF; DNA: TGTGCCAGCAGTTCAGGGGGCGGGTACGAGCAGTACTTC
J: TRBJ2-2; D: TRBD1; V: TRBV10-3; size: NA; CDR3: CAISEGQGNTGELFF; DNA: TGTGCCATCAGTGAGGGACAGGGGAACACCGGGGAGCTGTTTTTT
J: TRBJ2-1; D: TRBD2; V: TRBV7-3; size: NA; CDR3: CASSSTSGYNEQFF; DNA: TGTGCCAGCAGCTCTACTAGCGGGTACAATGAGCAGTTCTTC
J: TRBJ2-2; D: NA; V: TRBV30; size: once; CDR3: CAWSVGYYTGELFF; DNA: TGTGCCTGGAGTGTGGGCTATTACACCGGGGAGCTGTTTTTT
J: TRBJ1-6; D: NA; V: TRBV6-1; size: NA; CDR3: CASSGSGTDIAGSPLHF; DNA: TGTGCCAGCAGTGGGTCAGGGACGGACATTGCGGGGTCACCCCTCCACTTT
J: TRBJ2-1; D: TRBD2; V: TRBV9; size: NA; CDR3: CASSVVLAGGSEQFF; DNA: TGTGCCAGCAGCGTAGTACTAGCGGGAGGTAGTGAGCAGTTCTTC
J: TRBJ1-3; D: TRBD1; V: TRBV7-6; size: NA; CDR3: CASSQGQLDGNTIYF; DNA: TGTGCCAGCAGCCAGGGACAGTTAGATGGAAACACCATATATTTT
J: TRBJ2-1; D: NA; V: TRBV5-3; size: NA; CDR3: CARSYGWREVYNEQFF; DNA: TGTGCCAGAAGCTACGGGTGGCGGGAAGTCTACAATGAGCAGTTCTTC
J: TRBJ2-5; D: TRBD1; V: TRBV5-5; size: NA; CDR3: CASSPEAGGWETQYF; DNA: TGTGCCAGCAGCCCGGAGGCAGGGGGTTGGGAGACCCAGTACTTC
J: TRBJ2-7; D: NA; V: TRBV3-1/TRBV3-2; size: once; CDR3: CASSHAAAPGVYEQYF; DNA: TGTGCCAGCAGCCATGCGGCCGCTCCTGGCGTTTACGAGCAGTACTTC
J: TRBJ1-5; D: NA; V: TRBV4-1; size: once; CDR3: CASSPEVTGNQPQHF; DNA: TGCGCCAGCAGTCCTGAGGTTACGGGCAATCAGCCCCAGCATTTT
J: TRBJ1-2; D: NA; V: TRBV7-9; size: NA; CDR3: CASSIQEYGYTF; DNA: TGTGCCAGCAGCATACAGGAGTATGGCTACACCTTC
J: TRBJ2-2; D: NA; V: TRBV15; size: NA; CDR3: CATSRDQPGHRTAISTGELFF; DNA: TGTGCCACCAGCAGAGATCAACCAGGCCACCGGACTGCGATCTCCACCGGGGAGCTGTTTTTT
J: TRBJ2-7; D: TRBD2; V: TRBV27; size: once; CDR3: CASSFLSLADFLFASSYEQYF; DNA: TGTGCCAGCAGTTTCTTGAGTCTAGCGGACTTCCTTTTTGCTAGCTCCTACGAGCAGTACTTC
J: TRBJ2-2; D: NA; V: TRBV10-2; size: NA; CDR3: CATTNTGELFF; DNA: TGCGCCACCACGAACACCGGGGAGCTGTTTTTT
J: TRBJ1-5; D: TRBD1; V: TRBV18; size: once; CDR3: CASSSTGQGNQPQHF; DNA: TGTGCCAGCTCATCCACTGGACAGGGCAATCAGCCCCAGCATTTT
J: TRBJ2-2; D: TRBD2; V: TRBV30; size: NA; CDR3: CAWSVTRTSGRSNTGELFF; DNA: TGTGCCTGGAGTGTAACTAGGACTAGCGGGAGGAGTAACACCGGGGAGCTGTTTTTT
J: TRBJ2-2; D: NA; V: TRBV5-5; size: NA; CDR3: CASSLSPGNTGELFF; DNA: TGTGCCAGCAGCTTGTCTCCGGGGAACACCGGGGAGCTGTTTTTT
J: TRBJ1-2; D: TRBD1; V: TRBV3-1/TRBV3-2; size: NA; CDR3: CASQGGNYGYTF; DNA: TGTGCCAGCCAGGGGGGAAACTATGGCTACACCTTC
J: TRBJ2-7; D: NA; V: TRBV5-5; size: NA; CDR3: CASSLGRTGGAYEQYF; DNA: TGTGCCAGCAGCTTGGGTCGCACAGGGGGGGCCTACGAGCAGTACTTC
J: TRBJ1-6; D: TRBD1; V: TRBV11-2; size: NA; CDR3: CASSFTGVGSPLHF; DNA: TGTGCCAGCAGTTTCACAGGGGTAGGATCACCCCTCCACTTT
J: TRBJ2-5; D: TRBD2; V: TRBV30; size: NA; CDR3: CAWSFALAGETQYF; DNA: TGTGCCTGGAGCTTCGCCCTAGCGGGAGAGACCCAGTACTTC
J: TRBJ2-1; D: NA; V: TRBV28; size: once; CDR3: CASRAGFYNEQFF; DNA: TGTGCCAGCAGGGCAGGGTTCTACAATGAGCAGTTCTTC
J: TRBJ2-3; D: NA; V: TRBV7-9; size: NA; CDR3: CASSLTADTQYF; DNA: TGTGCCAGCAGCTTAACGGCAGATACGCAGTATTTT
J: TRBJ2-1; D: TRBD2; V: TRBV7-2; size: NA; CDR3: CASSPGLAVAYNEQFF; DNA: TGTGCCAGCAGCCCAGGACTAGCGGTAGCCTACAATGAGCAGTTCTTC
J: TRBJ1-2; D: NA; V: TRBV24-1; size: NA; CDR3: CATSDPGANYGYTF; DNA: TGTGCCACCAGTGATCCAGGGGCCAACTATGGCTACACCTTC
J: TRBJ2-5; D: TRBD1; V: TRBV10-1; size: NA; CDR3: CASSEDGTGGKETQYF; DNA: TGCGCCAGCAGTGAAGATGGGACAGGGGGGAAAGAGACCCAGTACTTC
J: TRBJ1-5; D: TRBD1; V: TRBV19; size: NA; CDR3: CASSWDRASNQPQHF; DNA: TGTGCCAGTAGCTGGGACAGGGCCAGCAATCAGCCCCAGCATTTT
J: TRBJ1-5; D: NA; V: TRBV7-9; size: NA; CDR3: CASSLEGGGSQPQHF; DNA: TGTGCCAGCAGCTTAGAAGGGGGGGGCAGTCAGCCCCAGCATTTT
J: TRBJ2-2; D: TRBD1; V: TRBV24-1; size: once; CDR3: CATSDPGQGPSGELFF; DNA: TGTGCCACCAGTGACCCCGGACAGGGGCCCTCAGGGGAGCTGTTTTTT